The 10 T cell receptor beta chains listed next were all sequenced from one sample in a study of blood T cell repertoires in COVID-19. Measured with immunoSEQ multiplex PCR; TCRdb has only the in-frame clones, and not every one. The sample carries fewer than 350,000 clones, nearly 90% recorded once. Sequenced sample: peripheral blood. These receptor sequences come from a man younger than 35 with active or convalescent COVID-19.

CDR3 region: CASSSGLQETQYF. Here the CDR3 DNA reads TGTGCCAGCAGTTCGGGACTACAAGAGACCCAGTACTTC. V and J are TRBV6-2 or TRBV6-3 and TRBJ2-5, with 7 bases fitting TRBD2. The germline CDR1 and CDR2 sequences are MNHEY and SVGEGT. The V segment lost 4 bases and the J segment 2 bases; nucleotides outside the gene matches: 1. The length of the CDR3 is 13 residues.

J is TRBJ1-6 and V is TRBV6-1, with 9 bases lining up with TRBD1. The CDR3 sequence is 16 residues long. Germline V gene sequence: CDR1 MNHNS, CDR2 SASEGT. The ends lost 4 bases at V and 6 bases at J; junction bases unmatched: 7. The CDR3 DNA is TGTGCCAGCAGTGCAAGGACAGGGGCGGGTAATTCACCCCTCCACTTT. It codes for CASSARTGAGNSPLHF.

The chain uses TRBV3-1 (or the pseudogene TRBV3-2) and TRBJ1-1; TRBD1 matches 7 bases. J was trimmed by 1 base and V by 4 bases; bases with no gene match: 6. CDR3 length equals 15 residues. Germline CDR1 is LGHDT and CDR2 is YNNKEL (reference sequence). CDR3 nucleotides: TGTGCCAGCAGCCTCAGGAACAGGGGGAACACTGAAGCTTTCTTT. It specifies CASSLRNRGNTEAFF.

The genes are TRBV6-5 and TRBJ1-1; tentative D call: TRBD1 (5 bases). The CDR3 spans 15 residues. Germline V gene sequence: CDR1 MNHEY, CDR2 SVGAGI. Between the trimmed V and J ends, which lost 0 bases and 5 bases, there was a span of 13 bases. CDR3 sequence (DNA): TGTGCCAGCAGTTACTCGAAGGGGTGGAGAACTGAAGCTTTCTTT. It translates to CASSYSKGWRTEAFF.

This clone has a single count. V gene TRBV27 combines with J gene TRBJ2-2; D is undetermined. The CDR3 spans 11 residues. V was cut by 3 bases and J by 8 bases, with 4 bases left in between. Germline V CDR1 and CDR2: MNHEY, SMNVEV (reference sequence). In nucleotides, the CDR3 is TGTGCCAGCAGTTTTTCGGGGGAGCTGTTTTTT. Residues: CASSFSGELFF.

The count of this clone is one. The V gene is TRBV7-9, the J gene TRBJ1-2, with TRBD1 identical over 8 bases. This CDR3 is 16 amino acids long. V trimming: 2 bases; J trimming: 0 bases; junction bases outside the gene matches: 5. Germline lookup yields CDR1 SEHNR and CDR2 FQNEAQ (reference sequence). The CDR3 DNA sequence: TGTGCCAGCAGCTTAATGGGGGACAGGCCTAACTATGGCTACACCTTC. It encodes CASSLMGDRPNYGYTF.

The chain employs TRBV19 and TRBJ1-2; possible D gene TRBD1, 5 bases. The V gene's germline CDR1 is LNHDA and CDR2 SQIVND (reference sequence). Trimming took 3 bases from V and 6 from J, leaving 17 bases between them. The CDR3 spans 15 residues. The DNA of the CDR3 is TGTGCCAGTAGTATGAAAGGGGCGCAAAATAATGGCTACACCTTC. It yields the protein CASSMKGAQNNGYTF.

This chain links TRBV27 with TRBJ1-3; D is unresolved. The CDR3 sequence is 14 residues long. V dropped 3 bases and J dropped 1 base, with 7 bases sitting between them. Germline CDR1 is MNHEY and CDR2 is SMNVEV (reference sequence). This CDR3 reads CASSFSGSGNTIYF. Here the CDR3 DNA reads TGTGCCAGCAGTTTCTCCGGTTCTGGAAACACCATATATTTT.

This clone was detected once. The V and J genes are TRBV10-3 and TRBJ1-4; 8 bases are shared with TRBD1. Germline CDR1 reads ENHRY; CDR2 reads SYGVKD. The CDR3 is 15 residues long. The ends lost 2 bases at V and 6 bases at J; junction bases unmatched: 5. DNA for the CDR3: TGTGCCATCAGTGAGCCACAGGGGGAACATGAAAAACTGTTTTTT. Encoded protein: CAISEPQGEHEKLFF.

V is TRBV27 and J is TRBJ1-1, with a tentative D call TRBD1 (5 bases). The CDR3 runs to 15 residues. V was clipped by 0 bases and J by 6 bases, with 14 bases between them. Germline CDR1 reads MNHEY; CDR2 reads SMNVEV (reference sequence). The CDR3 sequence: CASSLSAGGVAEAFF. In DNA, the CDR3 is TGTGCCAGCAGTTTATCGGCCGGAGGGGTTGCTGAAGCTTTCTTT.